A selection of T cell receptor beta chains follows, all from one sample in a study of blood T cell repertoires in COVID-19. Sequencing was performed with immunoSEQ multiplex PCR; in TCRdb, only in-frame clones are kept and a portion is missing. Here the sample spans about 50,000 clones, under 90% being singletons. Sequenced: peripheral blood. The receptors come from a man aged 55-75 years with acute or convalescent COVID-19. Both conserved end residues are part of each CDR3. The order of the fields is D gene, V gene, J gene, CDR3 protein. D genes are given only for firm matches.

D: TRBD1
V: TRBV27
J: TRBJ2-7
CDR3: CASRGSSGTGIYEQYF

D: NA
V: TRBV11-2
J: TRBJ1-1
CDR3: CASSLDQTEAFF

D: TRBD2
V: TRBV9
J: TRBJ2-1
CDR3: CASSVSAGGLVDEQFF

D: NA
V: TRBV5-8
J: TRBJ1-2
CDR3: CASSLRGRGVGYTF

D: NA
V: TRBV11-2
J: TRBJ1-6
CDR3: CASSLGPARNSPLHF

D: TRBD1
V: TRBV9
J: TRBJ1-5
CDR3: CASSVGGGSQPQHF

D: NA
V: TRBV4-1
J: TRBJ1-5
CDR3: CASSVGYAGPQPQHF

D: TRBD1
V: TRBV27
J: TRBJ1-2
CDR3: CASSLSAGGDGYTF

D: NA
V: TRBV9
J: TRBJ1-6
CDR3: CASSQRDNSPLHF

D: NA
V: TRBV12-3/TRBV12-4
J: TRBJ1-1
CDR3: CASSKQANTEAFF

D: NA
V: TRBV27
J: TRBJ2-7
CDR3: CASSPYPREAYEQYF

D: TRBD1
V: TRBV7-2
J: TRBJ1-5
CDR3: CASSLAEGASNQPQHF

D: TRBD1
V: TRBV18
J: TRBJ1-2
CDR3: CASSPPGQGDYGYTF

D: TRBD1
V: TRBV19
J: TRBJ2-7
CDR3: CASSIGLGDRDYEQYF

D: TRBD1
V: TRBV24-1
J: TRBJ2-5
CDR3: CATSDMGQGAEETQYF

D: NA
V: TRBV29-1
J: TRBJ2-7
CDR3: CSVEVVGRYEQYF

D: TRBD1
V: TRBV29-1
J: TRBJ1-2
CDR3: CSVDQRDRGRGGYTF

D: TRBD1
V: TRBV18
J: TRBJ2-2
CDR3: CASSANRGSGELFF

D: TRBD1
V: TRBV6-2/TRBV6-3
J: TRBJ2-1
CDR3: CASSYLGTGEQFF

D: TRBD1
V: TRBV6-5
J: TRBJ1-1
CDR3: CASSTTGHAEAFF

D: NA
V: TRBV7-2
J: TRBJ1-1
CDR3: CASSPSAVMNTEAFF

D: NA
V: TRBV24-1
J: TRBJ2-3
CDR3: CATGATDTQYF

D: TRBD1
V: TRBV28
J: TRBJ1-3
CDR3: CASSYLDRIENTIYF

D: TRBD1
V: TRBV4-3
J: TRBJ1-1
CDR3: CASSQDRGQRAFF

D: TRBD1
V: TRBV7-3
J: TRBJ2-7
CDR3: CASGTGGYEQYF

D: NA
V: TRBV30
J: TRBJ1-1
CDR3: CAWGLPSGTEAFF

D: TRBD1
V: TRBV27
J: TRBJ2-1
CDR3: CASSFLKGAGDEQFF

D: NA
V: TRBV29-1
J: TRBJ2-7
CDR3: CSACFGGGHEQYF

D: NA
V: TRBV5-1
J: TRBJ2-7
CDR3: CASSFQGLEQYF

D: TRBD2
V: TRBV6-2/TRBV6-3
J: TRBJ2-2
CDR3: CASSYSTAGGDTGELFF

D: NA
V: TRBV3-1/TRBV3-2
J: TRBJ1-2
CDR3: CASSQGGGGVFSGYTF

D: NA
V: TRBV5-6
J: TRBJ2-2
CDR3: CASSFGDSANTGELFF

D: TRBD1
V: TRBV27
J: TRBJ1-2
CDR3: CASSLSSGTGIYNGYTF

D: NA
V: TRBV27
J: TRBJ2-3
CDR3: CASSYIDTDTQYF

D: NA
V: TRBV5-1
J: TRBJ2-2
CDR3: CASSLGQEPMGELFF

D: NA
V: TRBV19
J: TRBJ2-7
CDR3: CASSINRDYEQYF

D: TRBD1
V: TRBV2
J: TRBJ2-5
CDR3: CATPGDRGRRQETQYF

D: TRBD2
V: TRBV29-1
J: TRBJ2-5
CDR3: CSATAGAGETQYF

D: NA
V: TRBV3-1/TRBV3-2
J: TRBJ1-1
CDR3: CASSDRPNTEAFF

D: NA
V: TRBV6-5
J: TRBJ1-2
CDR3: CASSYGPYGYTF

D: NA
V: TRBV21-1
J: TRBJ1-5
CDR3: CASSKLSGSQPQHF

D: NA
V: TRBV11-2
J: TRBJ2-5
CDR3: CASSLVGTVRETQYF

D: TRBD1
V: TRBV5-1
J: TRBJ1-1
CDR3: CASSYRGRENTEAFF

D: NA
V: TRBV29-1
J: TRBJ2-6
CDR3: CSVIRDSGANVLTF

D: NA
V: TRBV6-4
J: TRBJ2-7
CDR3: CASSDGEPSYEQYF

D: NA
V: TRBV30
J: TRBJ2-7
CDR3: CAWSVSSYEQYF

D: TRBD1
V: TRBV27
J: TRBJ1-1
CDR3: CASSKAGTAGVTEAFF

D: TRBD2
V: TRBV7-6
J: TRBJ2-6
CDR3: CASSLARRASGGFYGANVLTF

D: TRBD1
V: TRBV5-1
J: TRBJ1-5
CDR3: CASSEGTGENQPQHF

D: NA
V: TRBV30
J: TRBJ1-6
CDR3: CASEDRNSPLHF

D: NA
V: TRBV7-2
J: TRBJ1-4
CDR3: CASSFLTGSREKLFF

D: TRBD2
V: TRBV7-9
J: TRBJ2-5
CDR3: CASRPGGLGETQYF

D: NA
V: TRBV6-6
J: TRBJ1-4
CDR3: CASSYRGGEKLFF

D: NA
V: TRBV12-5
J: TRBJ1-1
CDR3: CASGLVLHTTGGMNTEAFF